Following are 18 T cell receptor beta chains from one sample sequenced in a study of T cells after yellow fever vaccination. In TCRdb, the 5' RACE reads were re-called with MiXCR into one record per CDR3 protein. This repertoire shows more than 250,000 distinct CDR3 sequences, 6.5% to 8.5% found once; its top ten account for roughly 19%. The sample here was PBMCs, taken around 45 days after the first yellow fever vaccination. All receptors come from a man between 18 and 35 years old who received the YFV17D yellow fever vaccine.

This chain connects TRBV15 to TRBJ2-2, with D perhaps assigned TRBD1 or TRBD2 (5 bases each). This CDR3 is built from 15 residues. V was clipped by 8 bases and J by 7 bases, with 20 bases between them. CDR1 LNHNV and CDR2 YYDKDF come from the germline V gene (reference sequence). The CDR3 reads CATGQGRDPGGELFF. Written as DNA, the CDR3 is TGTGCCACCGGCCAAGGCAGGGACCCCGGCGGGGAGCTGTTTTTT.

This clonotype was detected only a few times. The gene calls are TRBV14 and TRBJ2-7; no clear D gene. The V end was cut by 0 bases, the J end by 4 bases, with 13 bases between. Germline CDR1 SGHDN, CDR2 FVKESK. The CDR3 runs to 15 residues. The CDR3 reads CASSQDSGLGYEQYF. DNA for the CDR3: TGTGCCAGCAGCCAAGATTCCGGGTTAGGATACGAGCAGTACTTC.

This clonotype was counted ten times or more. CDR3 DNA: TGTGCCAGCAGCTTGGTCCCTAGCGGGGGGGCTGGGGATACGCAGTATTTT. Translating it yields CASSLVPSGGAGDTQYF. This chain uses TRBV5-4 with TRBJ2-3; 12 bases fit TRBD2. Germline V lookup: CDR1 SGHNT, CDR2 YYREEE (reference sequence). Trimming took 0 bases from V and 6 from J; bases not matched to a gene: 8. The CDR3 length is 17 residues.

This clonotype was observed a few times. The V gene is TRBV7-2, the J gene TRBJ2-1, with 7 nucleotides matching TRBD2. CDR1 and CDR2 (germline): SGHTA, FQGNSA. With V trimmed by 0 bases and J by 8 bases, 7 bases remained unmatched. The CDR3 covers 15 residues. CDR3 region: CASSLASGLFDEQFF. CDR3 nucleotides: TGTGCCAGCAGCTTAGCTAGCGGGCTATTCGATGAGCAGTTCTTC.

Ten or more counts support this clonotype. The chain carries TRBV2 and TRBJ2-7; D call uncertain. V was trimmed by 8 bases and J by 0 bases, leaving 11 bases between them. CDR3 length: 13 amino acids. Germline V gives CDR1 SNHLY, CDR2 FYNNEI. The CDR3 DNA sequence: TGTGCCAGCGAAAGGGAAGCCTCCTACGAGCAGTACGTC. Residues: CASEREASYEQYV.

The chain joins TRBV3-1 to TRBJ1-6, with unresolved D. V was trimmed by 1 base and J by 7 bases, leaving 2 bases between them. Germline V gene sequence: CDR1 LGHDT, CDR2 YNNKEL (reference sequence). The CDR3 is made up of 12 amino acids. The CDR3 protein is CASSQANSPLHF. CDR3 nucleotide sequence: TGTGCCAGCAGCCAAGCGAATTCACCCCTCCACTTT. Variable domain in full (rest from reference TRBV3-1 and TRBJ1-6): DTAVSQTPKYLVTQMGNDKSIKCEQNLGHDTMYWYKQDSKKFLKIMFSYNNKELIINETVPNRFSPKSPDKAHLNLHINSLELGDSAVYFCASSQANSPLHFGNGTRLTVT.

This clonotype has only a few counts. V usage is TRBV7-9 and J usage is TRBJ2-1, with D tentatively TRBD2 (6 bases). Germline V gene lookup returns CDR1 SEHNR and CDR2 FQNEAQ (reference sequence). V was clipped by 1 base and J by 5 bases, with 9 bases between them. The CDR3 contains 14 residues. The CDR3 reads CASSLGSGDNEQFF. CDR3 DNA sequence: TGTGCCAGCAGCTTAGGTAGCGGAGACAATGAGCAGTTCTTC.

This clonotype was seen a few times. The V and J genes are TRBV5-1 and TRBJ2-1; 7 positions match TRBD1. Looked up from germline, CDR1 is SGHRS and CDR2 is YFSETQ. This CDR3 contains 13 residues. Losses at the gene ends were 0 bases for V and 6 bases for J; bases not matched to a gene: 0. The CDR3: CASSLEGANEQFF. The CDR3 DNA sequence: TGCGCCAGCAGCTTGGAGGGGGCCAATGAGCAGTTCTTC.

This clonotype came up a few times. This chain uses TRBV7-2 with TRBJ2-1; tentatively, D is TRBD1 (6 bases). The germline gives CDR1 SGHTA, CDR2 FQGNSA. Trimming removed 1 base at V and 7 bases at J, with 14 bases between. This CDR3 contains 15 residues. The CDR3 sequence: CASSLDRAGRNEQFF. The DNA of the CDR3 is TGTGCCAGCAGCTTAGACAGGGCGGGTCGGAATGAGCAGTTCTTC. Combining the CDR3 with reference TRBV7-2 and TRBJ2-1 gives the whole variable domain GAGVSQSPSNKVTEKGKDVELRCDPISGHTALYWYRQSLGQGLEFLIYFQGNSAPDKSGLPSDRFSAERTGGSVSTLTIQRTQQEDSAVYLCASSLDRAGRNEQFFGPGTRLTVL.

This clonotype has only a few counts. The gene calls are TRBV20-1 and TRBJ1-1; 8 positions match TRBD1. CDR3 length: 15 amino acids. Germline CDR1 DFQATT, CDR2 SNEGSKA (reference sequence). The V gene end was trimmed by 8 bases and the J gene end by 1 base; junction bases not matched to a gene: 12. The CDR3 nucleotides are TGCAGTACCCTAGACAGGGGAAAACCGAACACTGAAGCTTTCTTT. Translating gives CSTLDRGKPNTEAFF.

This clonotype was picked up many times. The J gene is TRBJ2-1, the V gene TRBV20-1, with 11 bases that match TRBD1. CDR3 length: 13 amino acids. Germline-derived CDR1 and CDR2 are DFQATT and SNEGSKA (reference sequence). With V trimmed by 6 bases and J by 9 bases, 7 bases remained unmatched. The CDR3 region is CSAGTGGYGEQFF. The CDR3 region has the DNA TGCAGTGCAGGGACAGGGGGGTACGGTGAGCAGTTCTTC.

This clonotype appeared a few times. The chain is built from TRBV12-3 or TRBV12-4 and TRBJ2-7, with TRBD2 matching 10 bases. V gave up 5 bases and J gave up 2 bases; unmatched junction bases: 6. This CDR3 is 15 amino acids long. CDR3 sequence reads: CASSAGTSDTYEQYV. The CDR3 DNA is TGTGCCAGCAGTGCCGGGACTAGCGACACCTACGAGCAGTACGTC.

This clonotype was seen a handful of times. The V gene is TRBV7-6, the J gene TRBJ2-1; D is ambiguous. This CDR3 is 16 amino acids long. Germline lookup yields CDR1 SGHVS and CDR2 FNYEAQ. V lost 4 bases, J lost 0 bases, and 13 bases lay in between. CDR3 DNA: TGTGCCAGCAGCTCTCGACTTCGGAGCTCCTACAATGAGCAGTTCTTC. Translation gives CASSSRLRSSYNEQFF.

This clonotype was counted ten times or more. V gene TRBV4-3 combines with J gene TRBJ2-3, with D possibly matching TRBD2 (5 bases). The germline V gene encodes CDR1 LGHNA and CDR2 YSLEER. Trimming left V 7 bases short and J 1 base short, with 18 bases between. CDR3 size: 16 residues. CDR3 coding DNA: TGCGCCAGCACCACCGTCGCAGACGGGGGCACAGATACGCAGTATTTT. Residues: CASTTVADGGTDTQYF.

This clonotype was observed a handful of times. The chain uses TRBV2 and TRBJ2-3; D gene ambiguous. The CDR3 is 14 amino acids. The germline V and J ends were trimmed by 5 bases and 0 bases, with 9 bases remaining between them. CDR1 and CDR2 from the germline V gene are SNHLY and FYNNEI. This chain's CDR3 is CASSWSPSTDTQYF. In DNA, the CDR3 is TGTGCCAGCAGTTGGTCCCCTAGCACAGATACGCAGTATTTT. Full variable domain (remainder filled in from reference TRBV2 and TRBJ2-3): EPEVTQTPSHQVTQMGQEVILRCVPISNHLYFYWYRQILGQKVEFLVSFYNNEISEKSEIFDDQFSVERPDGSNFTLKIRSTKLEDSAMYFCASSWSPSTDTQYFGPGTRLTVL.

The CDR3 loop reads CAISESEGANEQFF. In DNA form, the CDR3 reads TGTGCCATCAGTGAGTCGGAGGGGGCGAATGAGCAGTTCTTC. The rearrangement joins TRBV10-3 to TRBJ2-1; weak D call: TRBD1 (7 bases). CDR1 is ENHRY and CDR2 is SYGVKD in the germline V gene. Trimming cost V 0 bases and J 7 bases, with 10 bases left between them. The CDR3 sequence is 14 residues long.

Remarks on this clonotype: A much larger clone lies one base from this, so it may be a read error. V gene TRBV5-6 combines with J gene TRBJ1-2; D not resolved. Germline CDR1 and CDR2: SGHDT and YYEEEE. The CDR3 runs to 12 residues. CDR3 DNA sequence: TGTCCCAGCAGCTTGGATATACGTGGCTACACCTTC. As protein: CPSSLDIRGYTF.

This clonotype came up a few times. V usage is TRBV5-1 and J usage is TRBJ1-2; a possible D gene is TRBD1 (6 bases). The germline CDR1 and CDR2 sequences are SGHRS and YFSETQ. The length of the CDR3 is 16 residues. V shed 0 bases and J shed 3 bases, with 15 bases lying between them. CDR3 sequence (DNA): TGCGCCAGCAGCTTGGGGGGCAGGGGAGACGACTATGGCTACACCTTC. It translates to CASSLGGRGDDYGYTF.